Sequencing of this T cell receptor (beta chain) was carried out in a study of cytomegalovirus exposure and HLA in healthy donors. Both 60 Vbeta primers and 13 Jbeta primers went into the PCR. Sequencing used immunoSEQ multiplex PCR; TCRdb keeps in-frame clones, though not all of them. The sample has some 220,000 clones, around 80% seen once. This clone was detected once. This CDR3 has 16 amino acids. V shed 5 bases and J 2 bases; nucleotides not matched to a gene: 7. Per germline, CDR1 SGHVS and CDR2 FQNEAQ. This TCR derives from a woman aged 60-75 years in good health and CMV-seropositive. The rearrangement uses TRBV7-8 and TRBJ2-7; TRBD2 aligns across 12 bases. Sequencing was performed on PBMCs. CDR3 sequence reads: CASSPSSGGVAYEQYF. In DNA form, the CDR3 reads TGTGCCAGCAGCCCCTCTAGCGGGGGGGTTGCCTACGAGCAGTACTTC.